The rows below give T cell receptor beta chains drawn from one sample of a study of T cells in Graves' hyperthyroidism and ophthalmopathy. Via MiXCR, TCRdb re-called the multiplex PCR reads, giving one row per CDR3 protein. The table has fewer than 450,000 distinct CDR3 sequences, around 15% seen once. Sequencing was done on a sample of blood. The receptors shown here come from a man aged 45-65 years with Graves' ophthalmopathy. CDR3s leave out the opening cysteine and the closing phenylalanine or tryptophan. The D gene is left open where the match is weak. Clone size is shown for a subset of rows, as once, few, many or a class of expanded clone.

size: many
V: TRBV20-1
J: TRBJ2-3
D: NA
CDR3: SARDLPSRDTQY

size: many
V: TRBV2
J: TRBJ2-7
D: NA
CDR3: ASRVPSSLEQY

size: many
V: TRBV12-3/TRBV12-4
J: TRBJ2-2
D: TRBD2
CDR3: ASSLGGSVTGELF

size: few
V: TRBV10-3
J: TRBJ2-1
D: TRBD2
CDR3: AIKIDSGTGYSGTGDEQF

size: few
V: TRBV12-3/TRBV12-4
J: TRBJ2-7
D: TRBD2
CDR3: ASSALTSGSTYEQY

size: NA
V: TRBV29-1
J: TRBJ1-2
D: NA
CDR3: SVEELSGVGYT

size: many
V: TRBV11-3
J: TRBJ1-1
D: TRBD1
CDR3: ASSSGQSFEAF

size: NA
V: TRBV19
J: TRBJ2-5
D: TRBD1
CDR3: ASSIDPGGKTQY

size: many
V: TRBV3-1
J: TRBJ2-5
D: TRBD2
CDR3: ASSQGASGNRETQY

size: many
V: TRBV3-1
J: TRBJ1-5
D: NA
CDR3: ASSQDLSQPQH

size: many
V: TRBV20-1
J: TRBJ2-7
D: TRBD2
CDR3: SAGKAGGTYEQY

size: NA
V: TRBV5-1
J: TRBJ2-2
D: TRBD1
CDR3: ASSPTTGDTGELF

size: NA
V: TRBV19
J: TRBJ1-5
D: TRBD1
CDR3: ASSPIGVDRAQPQH

size: many
V: TRBV5-5
J: TRBJ1-2
D: NA
CDR3: ASSFGGSYGYT

size: few
V: TRBV3-1
J: TRBJ2-2
D: TRBD1
CDR3: ASSPGTGRSAGELF

size: many
V: TRBV18
J: TRBJ1-6
D: NA
CDR3: ASSPRPPGSDSPLH

size: NA
V: TRBV7-8
J: TRBJ2-7
D: NA
CDR3: ASSVGANEQY

size: many
V: TRBV10-3
J: TRBJ2-7
D: TRBD1
CDR3: AISESMPGQGSYEQY

size: few
V: TRBV12-3/TRBV12-4
J: TRBJ2-2
D: NA
CDR3: AGRESGRGLGELF

size: many
V: TRBV11-2
J: TRBJ2-1
D: NA
CDR3: AGGEGGSYNEQF

size: many
V: TRBV7-9
J: TRBJ2-5
D: TRBD2
CDR3: ASSRGLAGQQETQY

size: NA
V: TRBV5-1
J: TRBJ2-2
D: NA
CDR3: ASSFLGETGELF

size: NA
V: TRBV11-2
J: TRBJ2-1
D: NA
CDR3: ASSFYICSARTPGSYNEQF

size: few
V: TRBV6-4
J: TRBJ2-2
D: TRBD2
CDR3: ASRRGSGSTGELF

size: few
V: TRBV7-9
J: TRBJ2-1
D: TRBD2
CDR3: ASSRGLAGPSEQF

size: many
V: TRBV5-5
J: TRBJ2-3
D: NA
CDR3: ASSTIPGEPSTDTQY

size: many
V: TRBV19
J: TRBJ1-5
D: NA
CDR3: ASSPVYSRPQH

size: many
V: TRBV27
J: TRBJ2-3
D: TRBD2
CDR3: ASRGRAGGTDTQY

size: NA
V: TRBV29-1
J: TRBJ1-2
D: NA
CDR3: SVDEKASNYGYT

size: many
V: TRBV7-9
J: TRBJ2-1
D: NA
CDR3: ASSLALAIGYNEQF

size: NA
V: TRBV11-2
J: TRBJ2-3
D: NA
CDR3: ASSLDLTDTQY

size: many
V: TRBV18
J: TRBJ1-1
D: TRBD1
CDR3: ASSPTTGLAF

size: NA
V: TRBV30
J: TRBJ2-3
D: NA
CDR3: AWSEGGSTDTQY

size: NA
V: TRBV14
J: TRBJ2-1
D: TRBD2
CDR3: ASSQGGLAGATSRYNEQF

size: many
V: TRBV7-9
J: TRBJ2-5
D: NA
CDR3: ASSLEGQTQY

size: many
V: TRBV7-9
J: TRBJ2-1
D: NA
CDR3: ASSLYLGRTSPYNEQF

size: few
V: TRBV27
J: TRBJ1-2
D: TRBD1
CDR3: ASSLLGTGGGYT

size: many
V: TRBV18
J: TRBJ2-5
D: NA
CDR3: ASSPSGGAGETQY

size: few
V: TRBV30
J: TRBJ2-7
D: NA
CDR3: AWSGLHEQY

size: many
V: TRBV3-1
J: TRBJ1-5
D: TRBD1
CDR3: ASSGDSFAPQH

size: many
V: TRBV5-1
J: TRBJ2-3
D: NA
CDR3: ASSLEVTDTQY

size: few
V: TRBV4-1
J: TRBJ2-3
D: TRBD2
CDR3: ASSQASSGSIDTQY

size: many
V: TRBV20-1
J: TRBJ1-5
D: NA
CDR3: SARDPSQPQH

size: NA
V: TRBV6-8
J: TRBJ2-7
D: NA
CDR3: ASSYGREQY

size: few
V: TRBV6-1
J: TRBJ1-1
D: NA
CDR3: ASTPWRGNTEAF

size: few
V: TRBV6-1
J: TRBJ2-1
D: TRBD2
CDR3: ASSTLADYNEQF

size: many
V: TRBV7-2
J: TRBJ2-7
D: NA
CDR3: ASSPSGRYLAYEQY

size: few
V: TRBV19
J: TRBJ2-1
D: NA
CDR3: ASNKFMGSYNEQF

size: many
V: TRBV3-1
J: TRBJ2-3
D: NA
CDR3: ASSPSWDHTDTQY

size: many
V: TRBV7-2
J: TRBJ2-1
D: NA
CDR3: ASSSLGALYNEQF

size: few
V: TRBV5-1
J: TRBJ2-2
D: NA
CDR3: AGSGWGPNTGELF

size: many
V: TRBV12-3/TRBV12-4
J: TRBJ1-2
D: NA
CDR3: ASCPDGLAAT

size: many
V: TRBV11-1
J: TRBJ2-7
D: NA
CDR3: ASSLQGLAVWEQY

size: NA
V: TRBV6-2/TRBV6-3
J: TRBJ1-1
D: NA
CDR3: ASSTPSFDGNTEAF

size: many
V: TRBV2
J: TRBJ2-5
D: NA
CDR3: ASSETRGGQETQY